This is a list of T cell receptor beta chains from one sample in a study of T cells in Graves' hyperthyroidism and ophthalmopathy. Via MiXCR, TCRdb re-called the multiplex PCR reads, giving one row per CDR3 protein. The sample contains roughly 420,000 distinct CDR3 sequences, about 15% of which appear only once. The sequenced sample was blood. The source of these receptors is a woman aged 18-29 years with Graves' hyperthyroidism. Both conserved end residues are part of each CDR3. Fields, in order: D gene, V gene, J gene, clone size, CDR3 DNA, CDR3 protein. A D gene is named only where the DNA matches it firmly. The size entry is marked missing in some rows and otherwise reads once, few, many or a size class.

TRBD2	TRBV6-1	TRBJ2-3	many	TGTGCCAGCGCCTTAGCGGGAGCCCACACAGATACGCAGTATTTT	CASALAGAHTDTQYF
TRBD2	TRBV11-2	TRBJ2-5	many	TGTGCCAGCACCCTAGCGGGGGCCCACCAAGAGACCCAGTACTTC	CASTLAGAHQETQYF
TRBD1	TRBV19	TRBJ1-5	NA	TGTGCCAGTAGGCAGGGGGCTGGGAATCAGCCCCAGCATTTT	CASRQGAGNQPQHF
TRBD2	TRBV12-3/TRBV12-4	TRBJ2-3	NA	TGTGCCAGCAGTAAAACAGGGGTAGCGGGAGGCTCAGATACGCAGTATTTT	CASSKTGVAGGSDTQYF
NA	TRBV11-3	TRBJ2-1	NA	TGTGCCAGCAGCCCACAGGGTGCGGGACACAATGAGCAGTTCTTC	CASSPQGAGHNEQFF
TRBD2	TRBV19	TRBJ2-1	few	TGTGCCAGTAGTATCGGTCTAGCGGGGGAATACAATGAGCAGTTCTTC	CASSIGLAGEYNEQFF
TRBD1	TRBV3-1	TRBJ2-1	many	TGTGCCAGCAGCCAGGGGACAGGGGGTGGGTACAATGAGCAGTTCTTC	CASSQGTGGGYNEQFF
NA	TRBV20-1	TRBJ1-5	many	TGCAGTACCACGCTTGGGGCGGATAGCAATCAGCCCCAGCATTTT	CSTTLGADSNQPQHF
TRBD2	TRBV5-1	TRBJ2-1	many	TGTGCCAGCAGCTTGACTAGCGGCGGCAATGAGCAGTTCTTC	CASSLTSGGNEQFF
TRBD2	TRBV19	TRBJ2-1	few	TGTGCCAGTAGTATTGCGGGGGGCCTCGCCAATGAGCAGTTCTTC	CASSIAGGLANEQFF
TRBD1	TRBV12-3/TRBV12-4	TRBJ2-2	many	TGCGGACAGGGCAGAAACGGGGAGCTGTTTTTT	CGQGRNGELFF
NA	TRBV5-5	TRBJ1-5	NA	TGTGCCAGCAGCTCGACGGGACTGAATCAGCCCCAGCATTTT	CASSSTGLNQPQHF
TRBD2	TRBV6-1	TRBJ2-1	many	TGTGCCAGCAGTGAAGGGACTAGACCGCCTTGGTATGAGCAGTTCTTC	CASSEGTRPPWYEQFF
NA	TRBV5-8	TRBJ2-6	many	TGTGCCAGCACCTGGTCTGGGGCCAACGTCCTGACTTTC	CASTWSGANVLTF
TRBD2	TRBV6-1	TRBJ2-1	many	TGTGCCAGCAGTGTCACGACTAGCGGACTCTACAATGAGCAGTTCTTC	CASSVTTSGLYNEQFF
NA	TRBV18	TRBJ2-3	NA	TGTGCCAGCTCACCCGGGACGTATAGCACAGATACGCAGTATTTT	CASSPGTYSTDTQYF
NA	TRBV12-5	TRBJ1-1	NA	TGTGCTAGTGGTTTAAGGGGCTCTGAAGCTTTCTTT	CASGLRGSEAFF
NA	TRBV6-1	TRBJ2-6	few	TGTGCCAGCAGTGAAGGACAGGACGGGGCCAACGTCCTGACTTTC	CASSEGQDGANVLTF
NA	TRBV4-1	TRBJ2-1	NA	TGCGCCAGCAGCCACAAACTCCAAAGCTCCTACAATGAGCAGTTCTTC	CASSHKLQSSYNEQFF
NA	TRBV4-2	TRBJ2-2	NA	TGTGCCAGCGGCGGGCTATCCACCGGGGAGCTGTTTTTT	CASGGLSTGELFF
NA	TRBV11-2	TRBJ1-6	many	TGTGCCAGCAGTCCGGGGGTGGATAATTCACCCCTCCACTTT	CASSPGVDNSPLHF
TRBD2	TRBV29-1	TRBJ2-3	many	TGCAGCGTTGTAGCGGGATACACAGATACGCAGTATTTT	CSVVAGYTDTQYF
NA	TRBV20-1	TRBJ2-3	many	TGCAGTGCTAGAGTAGCGGATCGCACAGATACGCAGTATTTT	CSARVADRTDTQYF
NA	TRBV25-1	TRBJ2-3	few	TGTGCCAGCGGCGGACAGAGAAGCACAGATACGCAGTATTTT	CASGGQRSTDTQYF
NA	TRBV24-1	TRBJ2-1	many	TGTGCCACCAGTGATTTCGGGAGCTCCTACAATGAGCAGTTCTTC	CATSDFGSSYNEQFF
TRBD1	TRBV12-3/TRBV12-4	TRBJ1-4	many	TGTGCCAGCAGTACCGGGACAGGGAGTGAAAAACTGTTTTTT	CASSTGTGSEKLFF
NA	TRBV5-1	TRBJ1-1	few	TGCGCCAGCAGCCCCTCTTTTTCCCTGGCTGAAGCTTTCTTT	CASSPSFSLAEAFF
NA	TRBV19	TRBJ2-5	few	TGTGCCAGTAGTATACAAGCAGGGGGGGTACTTCAAGAGACCCAGTACTTC	CASSIQAGGVLQETQYF
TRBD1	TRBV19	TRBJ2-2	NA	TGTGCCAGTCGATACCCGGGACAGGGATACACCGGGGAGCTGTTTTTT	CASRYPGQGYTGELFF
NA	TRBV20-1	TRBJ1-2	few	TGCAGTGCTAGAGAGGCAGGTGATGGCTACACCTTC	CSAREAGDGYTF
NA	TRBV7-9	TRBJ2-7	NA	TGTGCCAGCAGCTTAGTTTACGGTTCAGGGACCTACGAGCAGTACTTC	CASSLVYGSGTYEQYF
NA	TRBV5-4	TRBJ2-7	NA	TGTGCCAGCAGCTTACACAGGGATCTCGACGAGCAGTACTTC	CASSLHRDLDEQYF
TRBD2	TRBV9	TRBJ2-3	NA	TGTGCCAGCAGCGTAGATGTGGGAGGGGCAGATACGCAGTATTTT	CASSVDVGGADTQYF
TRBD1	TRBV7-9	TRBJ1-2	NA	TGTGCCAGCAGCTTAGGACTACAGGGGGCCAAACTATATGGCTACACCTTC	CASSLGLQGAKLYGYTF
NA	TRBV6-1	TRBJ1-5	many	TGTGCCAGCAGTCATCGATATAGCAATCAGCCCCAGCATTTT	CASSHRYSNQPQHF
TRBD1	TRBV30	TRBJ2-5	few	TGTGCCTGGGCTCCGGGACAGTTGTACCAAGAGACCCAGTACTTC	CAWAPGQLYQETQYF
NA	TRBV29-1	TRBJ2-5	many	TGCAGCGTTCAGGGAGAGACCCAGTACTTC	CSVQGETQYF
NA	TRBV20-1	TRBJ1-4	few	TGCAGTGCTAGATACGGGGCGACCGAAAAACTGTTTTTT	CSARYGATEKLFF
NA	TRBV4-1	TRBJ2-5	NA	TGCGCCAGCAGCCAAGATAACCGGGGGCCTTGGGAGACCCAGTACTTC	CASSQDNRGPWETQYF
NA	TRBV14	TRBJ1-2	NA	TGTGCCAGCAGCCTGCTCCCCGACTATGGCTACACCTTC	CASSLLPDYGYTF
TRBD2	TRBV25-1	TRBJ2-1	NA	TGTGCCAGCAGTCGACTAGCGGGAGAGACGGGTGAGCAGTTCTTC	CASSRLAGETGEQFF
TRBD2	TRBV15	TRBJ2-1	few	TGTGCCACCAGCAGGATACTAGCGGGAGGAGGAGAGCAGTTCTTC	CATSRILAGGGEQFF
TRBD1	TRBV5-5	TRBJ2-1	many	TGTGCCAGCAGCCAGCCGGGACAGGGGTTTGAGCAGTTCTTC	CASSQPGQGFEQFF
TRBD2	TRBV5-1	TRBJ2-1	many	TGCGCCAGCAGCTTGGCACCGGGGGGGGCCAATGAGCAGTTCTTC	CASSLAPGGANEQFF
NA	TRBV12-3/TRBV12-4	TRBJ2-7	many	TGTGCCAGCAGTTTAAGACGGTCCTACGAGCAGTACTTC	CASSLRRSYEQYF
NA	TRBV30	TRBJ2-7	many	TGTGCCTGGAGTCCGGGGCTTTACGAGCAGTACTTC	CAWSPGLYEQYF